The clone carrying this TCR beta chain was seen ten or more times. As yet, its antigen is unknown. This sample stems from a study of T cells after posttransplantation cyclophosphamide. This CDR3 comprises 18 residues. From germline, CDR1 is MGHRA and CDR2 YSYEKL. V gave up 0 bases and J gave up 6 bases; unmatched junction bases: 10. Clones were read by immunoSEQ multiplex PCR, and TCRdb kept only the in-frame ones, dropping some. This sample has over 35,000 clones, each found more than once. General observations from the study: Skin or GI-infiltrating T cells shared few TRB sequences with blood.

This clonotype was sampled from a man in his fifties in good health, CMV-negative, and a related stem cell transplant donor. The chain uses TRBV4-1 and TRBJ2-7; 14 positions agree with TRBD2. Material: PBMCs. The DNA for the CDR3 is TGCGCCAGCAGCCAAGACTACGGACTAGCGGGAGGTTGGCGCGAGCAGTACTTC. Its translation: CASSQDYGLAGGWREQYF.